The clone carrying this TCR beta chain was counted only a few times. The CDR3 has 13 amino acids. The V end was cut by 6 bases, the J end by 16 bases, with 19 bases between. Germline CDR1 and CDR2: SNHLY and FYNNEI. This sample stems from a study of T cell repertoires in cytomegalovirus infection. TCRdb passed the reads through MiXCR, listing each CDR3 protein once. This repertoire shows some 700,000 distinct CDR3 sequences, 35% found once; its top ten account for roughly 2.8%. This receptor was taken from a human donor in good health (CMV status not recorded). Some clones in this sample may be carry-over from other donors' samples. V and J are TRBV2 and TRBJ1-6, with D maybe TRBD1 (5 bases). Sequenced input: PBMCs. CDR3 protein: CASRIGGVGTLHF. In DNA form, the CDR3 reads TGTGCCAGCAGGATCGGGGGGGTTGGTACTCTCCACTTT.